This TCR beta chain was recovered during a study of T cells after yellow fever vaccination. Points on this clonotype: Its antigen is still unknown.

TCRdb ran MiXCR on the 5' RACE reads and lists one entry per CDR3 protein. The repertoire consists of some 500,000 distinct CDR3 sequences, with about 13% occurring once and the leading ten covering over 13%. Whole-study results and caveats: High-abundance clonotypes from the bulk population could contaminate FACS-sorted repertoires. A limited proportion of clonotypes was detected within both the CD4 and CD8 compartments.

This material consisted of PBMCs, taken on the day of the yellow fever booster vaccination. The TCR sequence derives from a man in his thirties or forties who received the YFV17D yellow fever vaccine.

CDR3 nucleotide sequence: TGTGCCAGCAGTCTCCACAGGGACACCGGGGAGCTGTTTTTT. This gives the protein CASSLHRDTGELFF. The rearrangement joins TRBV28 to TRBJ2-2, with D maybe TRBD1 (6 bases). This CDR3 contains 14 residues. Germline CDR1 reads MDHEN; CDR2 reads SYDVKM. The V end lost 5 bases, the J end lost 3 bases, and 10 bases lay between the germline ends.